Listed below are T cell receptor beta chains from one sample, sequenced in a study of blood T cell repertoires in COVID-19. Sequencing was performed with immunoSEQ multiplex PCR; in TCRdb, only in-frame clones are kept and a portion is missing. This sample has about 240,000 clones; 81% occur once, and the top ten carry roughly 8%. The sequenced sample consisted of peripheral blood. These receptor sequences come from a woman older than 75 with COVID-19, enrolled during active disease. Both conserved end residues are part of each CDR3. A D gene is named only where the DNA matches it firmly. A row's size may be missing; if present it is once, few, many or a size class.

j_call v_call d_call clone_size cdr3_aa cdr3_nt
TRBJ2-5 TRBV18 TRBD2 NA CASSRSLAGEETQYF TGTGCCAGCTCACGGTCCCTAGCGGGAGAAGAGACCCAGTACTTC
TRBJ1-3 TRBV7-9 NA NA CASSLSQGLGNTIYF TGTGCCAGCAGCTTAAGCCAGGGCCTTGGAAACACCATATATTTT
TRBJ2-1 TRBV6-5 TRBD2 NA CASSLTSGRVDEQFF TGTGCCAGCAGTCTAACTAGCGGGAGAGTTGATGAGCAGTTCTTC
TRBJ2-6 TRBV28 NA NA CASNPGGPSGANVLTF TGTGCCAGCAACCCAGGGGGGCCCTCTGGGGCCAACGTCCTGACTTTC
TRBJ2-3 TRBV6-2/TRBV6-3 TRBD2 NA CASSLGGDTQYF TGTGCCAGCAGTTTGGGGGGGGATACGCAGTATTTT
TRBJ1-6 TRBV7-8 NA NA CATSDKSSYNSPLHF TGTGCCACGTCTGACAAGAGCTCCTATAATTCACCCCTCCACTTT
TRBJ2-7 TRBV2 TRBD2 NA CASSRIQREGFPYEQYF TGTGCCAGCAGTAGAATCCAGCGGGAGGGTTTTCCCTACGAGCAGTACTTC
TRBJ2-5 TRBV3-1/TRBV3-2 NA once CASSQDRLRGQETQYF TGTGCCAGCAGCCAAGATCGGCTACGGGGCCAAGAGACCCAGTACTTC
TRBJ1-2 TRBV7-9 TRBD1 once CASSAQGTANYGYTF TGTGCCAGCAGCGCCCAGGGGACAGCTAACTATGGCTACACCTTC
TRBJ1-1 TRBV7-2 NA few CASSSLRGLNTEAFF TGTGCCAGCAGTTCACTAAGGGGCTTAAACACTGAAGCTTTCTTT
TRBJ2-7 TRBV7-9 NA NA CASSLPTSVREQYF TGTGCCAGCAGCCTCCCGACCTCCGTGAGGGAGCAGTACTTC
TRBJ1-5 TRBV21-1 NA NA CASSKSRRDSQPQHF TGTGCCAGCAGCAAATCCCGCCGGGACAGCCAGCCCCAGCATTTT
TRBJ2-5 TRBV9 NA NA CASSVDGGRQTQYF TGTGCCAGCAGCGTAGACGGGGGGCGTCAGACCCAGTACTTC
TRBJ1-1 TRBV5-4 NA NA CASTDPGRVTNTEAFF TGTGCCAGCACCGATCCCGGTCGGGTTACGAACACTGAAGCTTTCTTT
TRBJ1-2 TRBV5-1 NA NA CASSKAAQGTNYGYTF TGCGCCAGCAGCAAAGCTGCACAGGGCACAAACTATGGCTACACCTTC
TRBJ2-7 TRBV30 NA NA CAWRPGWAYEQYF TGTGCCTGGAGACCCGGGTGGGCCTACGAGCAGTACTTC
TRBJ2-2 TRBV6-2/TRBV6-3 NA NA CASSYRRTTGELFF TGTGCCAGCAGTTACCGCCGGACTACCGGGGAGCTGTTTTTT
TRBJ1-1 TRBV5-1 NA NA CASSPQGGNTEAFF TGCGCCAGCAGCCCCCAGGGAGGGAACACTGAAGCTTTCTTT
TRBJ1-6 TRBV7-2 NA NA CASSLVEGRNSPLHF TGTGCCAGCAGCTTAGTTGAGGGCCGCAATTCACCCCTCCACTTT
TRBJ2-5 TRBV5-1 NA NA CASSLITGQETQYF TGCGCCAGCAGCTTAATAACAGGCCAAGAGACCCAGTACTTC
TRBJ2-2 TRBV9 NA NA CASSLGVPSTGELFF TGTGCCAGCAGCCTCGGGGTCCCGAGCACCGGGGAGCTGTTTTTT
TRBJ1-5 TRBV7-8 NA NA CASSLGRVADSNQPQHF TGTGCCAGCAGCTTAGGGAGGGTGGCGGATAGCAATCAGCCCCAGCATTTT
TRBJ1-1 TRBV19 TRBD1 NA CASSIVGQTNTEAFF TGTGCCAGTAGTATAGTGGGACAGACGAACACTGAAGCTTTCTTT
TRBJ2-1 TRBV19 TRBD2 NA CATLAGGSYNEQFF TGTGCCACCCTAGCGGGAGGGTCCTACAATGAGCAGTTCTTC
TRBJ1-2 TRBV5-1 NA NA CASSYTQGNYGYTF TGCGCCAGCAGCTACACACAGGGTAACTATGGCTACACCTTC